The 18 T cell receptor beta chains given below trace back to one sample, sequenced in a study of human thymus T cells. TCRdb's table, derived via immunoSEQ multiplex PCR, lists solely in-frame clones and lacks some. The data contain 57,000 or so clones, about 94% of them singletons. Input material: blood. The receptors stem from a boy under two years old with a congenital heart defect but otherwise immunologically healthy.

The CDR3 reads CATTDRMYQETQYF. The CDR3 DNA follows: TGTGCTACCACCGACAGGATGTACCAAGAGACCCAGTACTTC. The gene calls are TRBV12-5 and TRBJ2-5; tentative D call: TRBD1 (6 bases). The CDR3 is made up of 14 amino acids. V was trimmed by 10 bases and J by 0 bases, leaving 15 bases between them. Germline-derived CDR1 and CDR2 are LGHNT and FRNRAP. Full variable domain (outside the CDR3, taken from reference TRBV12-5 and TRBJ2-5): DARVTQTPRHKVTEMGQEVTMRCQPILGHNTVFWYRQTMMQGLELLAYFRNRAPLDDSGMPKDRFSAEMPDATLATLKIQPSEPRDSAVYFCATTDRMYQETQYFGPGTRLLVL.

Here the CDR3 reads CASSLGQGIHEQYF. CDR3 DNA: TGTGCCAGCAGCTTAGGACAGGGGATACACGAGCAGTACTTC. The rearrangement links TRBV7-9 to TRBJ2-7, with 8 bases that match TRBD1. This CDR3 is 14 amino acids long. The J segment lost 5 bases and the V segment lost 1 base, leaving 4 bases of the junction unmatched. In germline, CDR1 is SEHNR, CDR2 FQNEAQ (reference sequence).

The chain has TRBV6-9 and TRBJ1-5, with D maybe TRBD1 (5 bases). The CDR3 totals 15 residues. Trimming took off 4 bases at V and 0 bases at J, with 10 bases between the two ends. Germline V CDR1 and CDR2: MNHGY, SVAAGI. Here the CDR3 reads CASSLPRGSNQPQHF. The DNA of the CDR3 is TGTGCCAGCAGTTTACCGAGGGGTAGCAATCAGCCCCAGCATTTT.

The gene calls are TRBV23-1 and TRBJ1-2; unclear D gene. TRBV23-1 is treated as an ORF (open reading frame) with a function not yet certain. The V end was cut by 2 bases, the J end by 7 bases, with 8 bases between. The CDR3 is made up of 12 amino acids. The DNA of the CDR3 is TGCGCCAGCAGTCAAGAGGGAGGTGGCTACACCTTC. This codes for CASSQEGGGYTF.

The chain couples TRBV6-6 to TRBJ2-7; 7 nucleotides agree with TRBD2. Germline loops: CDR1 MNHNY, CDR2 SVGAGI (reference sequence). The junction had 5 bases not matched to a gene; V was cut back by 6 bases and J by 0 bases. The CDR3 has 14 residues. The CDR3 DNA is TGTGCCAGCAGCAAGGGGACTAACTCCTACGAGCAGTACTTC. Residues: CASSKGTNSYEQYF.

Here the CDR3 reads CASSQGGTGYEQYF. As DNA, the CDR3 is TGCGCCAGCAGCCAAGGTGGGACAGGCTACGAGCAGTACTTC. V is TRBV4-1 and J is TRBJ2-7; TRBD1 matches at 8 bases. V lost 1 base and J lost 3; bases outside the gene matches: 2. The germline CDR1 and CDR2 sequences are MGHRA and YSYEKL. This CDR3 is built from 14 residues.

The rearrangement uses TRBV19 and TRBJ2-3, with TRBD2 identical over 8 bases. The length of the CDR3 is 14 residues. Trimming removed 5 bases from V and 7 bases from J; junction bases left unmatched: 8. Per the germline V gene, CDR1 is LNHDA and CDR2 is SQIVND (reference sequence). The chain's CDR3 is CASSLSGGPYTQYF. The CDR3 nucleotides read TGTGCCAGTAGTTTGTCGGGAGGGCCCTATACGCAGTATTTT.

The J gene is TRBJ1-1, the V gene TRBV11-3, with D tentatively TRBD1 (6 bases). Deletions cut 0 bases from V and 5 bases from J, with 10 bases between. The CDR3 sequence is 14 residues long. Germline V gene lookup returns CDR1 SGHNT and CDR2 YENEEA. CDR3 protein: CASSLEQGWTEAFF. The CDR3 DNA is TGTGCCAGCAGCTTAGAACAGGGTTGGACTGAAGCTTTCTTT.

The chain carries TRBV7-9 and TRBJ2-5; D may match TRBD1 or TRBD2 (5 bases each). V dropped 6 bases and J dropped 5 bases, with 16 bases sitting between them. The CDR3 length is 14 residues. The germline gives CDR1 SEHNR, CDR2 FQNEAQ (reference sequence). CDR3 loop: CASREKWGLETQYF. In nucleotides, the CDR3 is TGTGCCAGCAGGGAAAAGTGGGGGTTGGAGACCCAGTACTTC.

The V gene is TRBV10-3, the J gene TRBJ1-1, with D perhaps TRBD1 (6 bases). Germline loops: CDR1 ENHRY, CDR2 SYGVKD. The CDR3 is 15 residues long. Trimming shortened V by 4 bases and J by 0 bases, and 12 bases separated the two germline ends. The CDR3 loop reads CAISGTGNMNTEAFF. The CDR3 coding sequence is TGTGCCATCAGTGGCACAGGGAATATGAACACTGAAGCTTTCTTT.

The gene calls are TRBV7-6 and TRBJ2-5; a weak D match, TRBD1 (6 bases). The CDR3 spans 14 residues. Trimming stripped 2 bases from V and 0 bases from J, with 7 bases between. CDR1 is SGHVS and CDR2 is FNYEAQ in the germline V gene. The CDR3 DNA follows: TGTGCCAGCAGCTTACAGGGGTACCAAGAGACCCAGTACTTC. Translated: CASSLQGYQETQYF.

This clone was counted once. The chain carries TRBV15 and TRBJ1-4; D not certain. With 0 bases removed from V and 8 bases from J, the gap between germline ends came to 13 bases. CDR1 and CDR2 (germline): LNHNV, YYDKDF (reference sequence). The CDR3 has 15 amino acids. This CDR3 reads CATSRDHGVGEKLFF. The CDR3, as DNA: TGTGCCACCAGCAGAGATCATGGGGTCGGGGAAAAACTGTTTTTT.

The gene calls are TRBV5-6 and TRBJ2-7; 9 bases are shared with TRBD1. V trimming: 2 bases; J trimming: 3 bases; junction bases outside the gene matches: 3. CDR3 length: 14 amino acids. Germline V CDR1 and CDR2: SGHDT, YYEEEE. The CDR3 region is CASSLGTGHYEQYF. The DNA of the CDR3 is TGTGCCAGCAGCTTAGGGACAGGGCACTACGAGCAGTACTTC.

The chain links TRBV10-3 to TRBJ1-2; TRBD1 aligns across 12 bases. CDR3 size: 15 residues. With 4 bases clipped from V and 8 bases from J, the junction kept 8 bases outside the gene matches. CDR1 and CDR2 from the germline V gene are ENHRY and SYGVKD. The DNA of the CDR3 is TGTGCCATCAGTGCGGGACAGGGGGCTCCGAGAGGCTACACCTTC. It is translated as CAISAGQGAPRGYTF.

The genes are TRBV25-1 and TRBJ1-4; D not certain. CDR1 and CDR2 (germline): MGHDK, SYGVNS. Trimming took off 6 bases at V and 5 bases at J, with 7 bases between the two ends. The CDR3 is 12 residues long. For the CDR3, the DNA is TGTGCCAGCAGGGTCCCCAATGAAAAACTGTTTTTT. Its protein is CASRVPNEKLFF.

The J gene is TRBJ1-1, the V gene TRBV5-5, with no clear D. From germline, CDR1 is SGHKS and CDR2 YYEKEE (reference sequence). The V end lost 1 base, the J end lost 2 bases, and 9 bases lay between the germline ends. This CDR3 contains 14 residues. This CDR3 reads CASSLIDTNTEAFF. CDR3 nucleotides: TGTGCCAGCAGCTTGATCGACACTAACACTGAAGCTTTCTTT.

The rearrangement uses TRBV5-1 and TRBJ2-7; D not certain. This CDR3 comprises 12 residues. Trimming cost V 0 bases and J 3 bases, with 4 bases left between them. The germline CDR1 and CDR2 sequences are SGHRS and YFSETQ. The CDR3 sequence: CASSLEGYEQYF. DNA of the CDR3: TGCGCCAGCAGCTTGGAAGGCTACGAGCAGTACTTC.

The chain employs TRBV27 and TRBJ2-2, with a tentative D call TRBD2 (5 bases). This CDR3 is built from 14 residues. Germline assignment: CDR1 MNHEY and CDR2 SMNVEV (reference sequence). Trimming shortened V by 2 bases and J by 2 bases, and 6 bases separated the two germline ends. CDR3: CASSLPGNTGELFF. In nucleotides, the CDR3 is TGTGCCAGCAGTTTACCGGGAAACACCGGGGAGCTGTTTTTT.